This T cell receptor beta chain was sequenced in a study of regulatory T cells in long-lasting Graves disease. For the study at large: Patients with persistent Graves' disease had over 5 years of antithyroid drugs and persistent TSH receptor antibodies.

The CDR3 sequence is 10 residues long. The germline V gene encodes CDR1 DFQATT and CDR2 SNEGSKA (reference sequence). The germline V and J ends were trimmed by 6 bases and 2 bases, with 4 bases remaining between them. This clonotype came up many times. Researchers made TCR beta libraries by using iRepertoire HTBI primers and running Arm-PCR on CDR3 regions. Via MiXCR, TCRdb re-called the multiplex PCR reads, giving one row per CDR3 protein. This sample has about 470,000 distinct CDR3 sequences, with around a fifth found just once. Indicated time point: persistent/refractory GD, antithyroid drugs over 5 years with positive TRAb. Generation of the TCR library employed RNA extracted from PBMCs.

The sequencing used peripheral blood mononuclear cells (PBMCs), collected when the disease was refractory, from a patient treated with antithyroid drugs. The chain employs TRBV20-1 and TRBJ1-2; D unclear. This receptor was identified in a female donor with Graves disease. CDR3 amino acids: CSAGNYGYTF. CDR3 DNA sequence: TGCAGTGCCGGGAACTATGGCTACACCTTC.